A selection of T cell receptor beta chains follows, all from one sample in a study of PD-L1 blockade in urothelial cancer. Assay: immunoSEQ multiplex PCR; the TCRdb copy retains only in-frame clones and omits some. The profile shows some 60,000 clones, roughly 84% of them singletons. The input for sequencing was PBMCs, taken around atezolizumab (anti-PD-L1) treatment. All receptors come from a man aged 45-65 years with urothelial cancer. CDR3s include the opening cysteine and the closing phenylalanine or tryptophan. Fields, in order: D gene, J gene, V gene, clone size, CDR3 protein, CDR3 DNA. D genes are given only for firm matches. Expanded clones get a size class; other rows say once, few or many, or leave the size out.

. TRBJ1-2 TRBV27 . CASSFLPWAEYGYTF TGTGCCAGCAGCTTCTTGCCCTGGGCAGAATATGGCTACACCTTC
TRBD1 TRBJ1-1 TRBV30 . CAWKGQGLGGTEAFF TGTGCCTGGAAGGGACAGGGGCTTGGAGGCACTGAAGCTTTCTTT
TRBD2 TRBJ2-7 TRBV4-2 . CASSPATSGYEQYF TGTGCCAGCAGTCCCGCAACTAGCGGCTACGAGCAGTACTTC
TRBD2 TRBJ2-1 TRBV2 . CASSEARAGLRFF TGTGCCAGCAGTGAAGCGCGGGCGGGACTACGGTTCTTC
. TRBJ1-6 TRBV6-1 . CASSEGSSYNSPLHF TGTGCCAGCAGTGAAGGGAGCTCCTATAATTCACCCCTCCACTTT
TRBD2 TRBJ2-7 TRBV5-6 . CASSTGTSVNKDGEQYF TGTGCCAGCAGCACCGGGACTAGCGTTAATAAAGACGGCGAGCAGTACTTC
. TRBJ2-7 TRBV13 . CASSLLDRTYEQYF TGTGCCAGCAGCCTCCTGGACAGAACCTACGAGCAGTACTTC
TRBD1 TRBJ1-2 TRBV5-6 . CASSLGDRGYDGYTF TGTGCCAGCAGCTTGGGGGACAGGGGGTATGATGGCTACACCTTC
. TRBJ2-3 TRBV7-2 once CASSLGGRSPDTQYF TGTGCCAGCAGCTTAGGAGGGAGGAGTCCAGATACGCAGTATTTT
TRBD2 TRBJ2-1 TRBV7-2 few CASSVLAGEPFF TGTGCCAGCAGCGTACTAGCGGGAGAGCCATTCTTC
TRBD2 TRBJ2-5 TRBV28 . CASSLGGTSGSLGGTQYF TGTGCCAGCAGTTTGGGGGGGACTAGCGGGAGTTTGGGGGGGACCCAGTACTTC
. TRBJ1-3 TRBV18 . CASSPETATSGNTIYF TGTGCCAGCTCACCGGAGACAGCCACCTCTGGAAACACCATATATTTT
. TRBJ2-6 TRBV9 . CASSVAGFGPSGANVLTF TGTGCCAGCAGCGTAGCAGGGTTCGGACCCTCTGGGGCCAACGTCCTGACTTTC
TRBD1 TRBJ2-3 TRBV7-8 . CASSRRGGRTQYF TGTGCCAGCAGCCGGCGAGGGGGCCGAACGCAGTATTTT
. TRBJ1-2 TRBV6-6 few CASRTADYGYTF TGTGCCAGCAGGACAGCCGACTATGGCTACACCTTC
. TRBJ2-1 TRBV4-2 few CASSRGGSYNEQFF TGTGCCAGCAGCCGGGGGGGCTCATACAATGAGCAGTTCTTC
. TRBJ1-6 TRBV20-1 . CSASYSPLHF TGCAGTGCTTCGTATTCACCCCTCCACTTT
. TRBJ2-3 TRBV6-1 . CASSADRDTQYF TGTGCCAGCAGCGCTGACAGAGATACGCAGTATTTT
TRBD2 TRBJ2-1 TRBV7-9 once CASSLAPSGYNEQFF TGTGCCAGCAGCTTAGCGCCTAGCGGCTACAATGAGCAGTTCTTC
. TRBJ1-1 TRBV25-1 . CASSVGDIMNTEAFF TGTGCCAGCAGTGTAGGGGACATCATGAACACTGAAGCTTTCTTT
. TRBJ2-5 TRBV23-1 . CASSGPSGPGETQYF TGCGCCAGCAGTGGGCCCAGCGGCCCCGGAGAGACCCAGTACTTC
TRBD1 TRBJ2-7 TRBV11-2 . CASSYPGQVNEQYF TGTGCCAGCAGCTACCCGGGACAGGTTAACGAGCAGTACTTC
. TRBJ1-2 TRBV5-1 . CASSLEQGSGYTF TGCGCCAGCAGCTTGGAACAGGGCTCTGGCTACACCTTC
TRBD2 TRBJ2-7 TRBV7-8 . CASSLSTAGGLVEQYF TGTGCCAGCAGCTTATCGACAGCGGGAGGGTTAGTCGAGCAGTACTTC
. TRBJ1-4 TRBV9 . CASSVGGQNEKLFF TGTGCCAGCAGCGTAGGGGGGCAGAATGAAAAACTGTTTTTT
. TRBJ1-2 TRBV25-1 . CASSPANYGYTF TGTGCCAGCAGTCCCGCTAACTATGGCTACACCTTC
TRBD2 TRBJ2-3 TRBV27 . CASTKGLSTDTQYF TGTGCCAGCACCAAGGGACTAAGCACAGATACGCAGTATTTT
. TRBJ2-1 TRBV21-1 . CASSKVRREGSYNEQFF TGTGCCAGCAGCAAAGTGAGGCGGGAGGGGTCCTACAATGAGCAGTTCTTC
. TRBJ1-1 TRBV5-1 . CASRLQGVLRNTEAFF TGCGCCAGCAGGCTACAGGGAGTCTTGAGGAACACTGAAGCTTTCTTT
TRBD1 TRBJ2-3 TRBV5-6 few CASSRDRVDTQYF TGTGCCAGCAGCCGGGACAGGGTGGATACGCAGTATTTT
. TRBJ2-2 TRBV28 . CASSRVGGELFF TGTGCCAGCAGCCGGGTGGGCGGGGAGCTGTTTTTT
. TRBJ1-2 TRBV28 . CASRGGYGYTF TGTGCCAGCAGAGGGGGCTATGGCTACACCTTC
. TRBJ1-3 TRBV28 . CASRLIDSGNTIYF TGTGCCAGCAGGCTAATTGACTCTGGAAACACCATATATTTT
. TRBJ1-2 TRBV7-9 once CASSLDGVDGYTF TGTGCCAGCAGCTTAGACGGGGTGGATGGCTACACCTTC
. TRBJ1-5 TRBV30 . CAWSVGGGGGQPQHF TGTGCCTGGAGTGTCGGGGGAGGGGGTGGACAGCCCCAGCATTTT
TRBD1 TRBJ1-2 TRBV29-1 . CSVEIGTGGYGYTF TGCAGCGTTGAAATAGGGACAGGGGGCTATGGCTACACCTTC
. TRBJ1-3 TRBV7-8 . CASSITGSGNTIYF TGTGCCAGCAGCATTACAGGGTCTGGAAACACCATATATTTT
. TRBJ1-3 TRBV7-2 . CASSLAYQGGNTIYF TGTGCCAGCAGCTTAGCGTATCAGGGGGGAAACACCATATATTTT
TRBD1 TRBJ1-5 TRBV10-1 . CASSDGQGDIHQHF TGCGCCAGCAGTGACGGACAGGGGGATATTCACCAGCATTTT
. TRBJ1-3 TRBV7-9 . CASSLEGRGIYF TGTGCCAGCAGCTTGGAGGGCAGAGGCATATATTTT
TRBD2 TRBJ2-6 TRBV7-9 . CASRPGLAGVSGANVLTF TGTGCCAGCAGACCGGGACTAGCGGGAGTCTCTGGGGCCAACGTCCTGACTTTC
. TRBJ1-1 TRBV13 . CASSLSSNTEAFF TGTGCCAGCAGCTTAAGCTCAAACACTGAAGCTTTCTTT
TRBD1 TRBJ2-7 TRBV5-8 . CASSWDRGRAYEQYF TGTGCCAGCAGCTGGGACAGGGGGCGAGCCTACGAGCAGTACTTC
. TRBJ1-3 TRBV15 once CATSRGSPVLDTIYF TGTGCCACCAGCAGAGGATCCCCGGTCTTGGACACCATATATTTT
TRBD2 TRBJ2-7 TRBV19 . CASSTGTSGRLSEQYF TGTGCCAGTAGTACTGGGACTAGCGGGAGACTCTCCGAGCAGTACTTC
. TRBJ2-1 TRBV6-1 . CASSDPTVLNEQFF TGTGCCAGCAGTGACCCCACGGTCCTCAATGAGCAGTTCTTC
. TRBJ2-7 TRBV28 . CASSFELLARTYEQYF TGTGCCAGCAGTTTCGAATTGTTAGCGCGAACCTACGAGCAGTACTTC
. TRBJ1-6 TRBV19 . CASRAEPPSPLHF TGTGCCAGTAGGGCCGAACCCCCTTCACCCCTCCACTTT
TRBD2 TRBJ2-7 TRBV6-5 . CASGRREGYEQYF TGTGCCAGTGGTCGACGGGAGGGCTACGAGCAGTACTTC
TRBD1 TRBJ2-7 TRBV4-1 . CASSHLTGDRGEQYF TGCGCCAGCAGCCACCTGACAGGGGACAGGGGCGAGCAGTACTTC
. TRBJ2-7 TRBV5-4 . CASSAGAGYEQYF TGTGCCAGCAGCGCGGGGGCTGGCTACGAGCAGTACTTC
TRBD2 TRBJ2-3 TRBV14 . CASSQTGGAPDTQYF TGTGCCAGCAGCCAGACGGGGGGAGCGCCAGATACGCAGTATTTT
TRBD1 TRBJ1-2 TRBV5-1 . CASNGQGAFEGYTF TGCGCCAGCAACGGACAGGGGGCATTTGAGGGCTACACCTTC